One and the same sample provided the 15 T cell receptor beta chains below, sequenced in a study of blood T cell repertoires in COVID-19. The method was immunoSEQ multiplex PCR; TCRdb's version includes in-frame clones alone and lacks a portion of them. The sample consists of 55,000 to 70,000 clones, about 80% of them appearing once. Sequenced sample: peripheral blood. Every receptor here comes from a woman aged 60-75 years with acute or convalescent COVID-19.

This clone has only a few counts. The J gene is TRBJ1-5, the V gene TRBV7-2, with 9 bases identical to TRBD1. There are 16 residues in the CDR3. Unmatched junction bases numbered 8, after V lost 5 bases and J lost 3 bases. Germline V CDR1 and CDR2: SGHTA, FQGNSA. CDR3 nucleotides: TGTGCCAGCAGCACGTACGGGACAGGGAACAATCAGCCCCAGCATTTT. Translated, it gives CASSTYGTGNNQPQHF.

J is TRBJ2-3 and V is TRBV18, with D maybe TRBD1 (6 bases). Trimming stripped 5 bases from V and 4 bases from J, with 16 bases between. The CDR3 runs to 15 residues. From germline, CDR1 is KGHSH and CDR2 LQKENI. The CDR3 sequence is CASSSKTGRADTQYF. The CDR3 DNA follows: TGTGCCAGCTCATCGAAGACAGGTCGGGCAGATACGCAGTATTTT.

The rearrangement uses TRBV27 and TRBJ1-1; perhaps TRBD1 as D (6 bases). Trimming pared 0 bases from V and 4 bases from J, leaving 6 bases between. This CDR3 has 13 residues. CDR1 and CDR2 (germline): MNHEY, SMNVEV (reference sequence). Here the CDR3 DNA reads TGTGCCAGCAGTTTATCACAGGGCACTGAAGCTTTCTTT. Protein: CASSLSQGTEAFF.

This chain uses TRBV7-3 with TRBJ2-1, with 7 nucleotides matching TRBD2. CDR1 is SGHTA, CDR2 FQGTGA, per germline. Trimming took 1 base from V and 6 from J; bases not matched to a gene: 6. This CDR3 has 15 amino acids. The DNA for the CDR3 is TGTGCCAGCAGCTTAAGGGGCGGGGGAAGCAATGAGCAGTTCTTC. Its protein is CASSLRGGGSNEQFF.

The V call is TRBV7-2, the J call TRBJ1-3; TRBD1 matches at 10 bases. The CDR3 consists of 15 residues. Germline trimming cut 5 bases from V and 3 bases from J; bases unmatched to any gene: 4. Germline V gene data show CDR1 as SGHTA and CDR2 as FQGNSA. The chain's CDR3 is CASSPDRGLGNTIYF. The CDR3, as DNA: TGTGCCAGCAGCCCAGACAGGGGGCTTGGAAACACCATATATTTT. Supplemented by reference TRBV7-2 and TRBJ1-3, the full variable domain reads GAGVSQSPSNKVTEKGKDVELRCDPISGHTALYWYRQSLGQGLEFLIYFQGNSAPDKSGLPSDRFSAERTGGSVSTLTIQRTQQEDSAVYLCASSPDRGLGNTIYFGEGSWLTVV.

This chain joins TRBV11-3 and TRBJ2-1, with 9 bases matching TRBD1. The CDR3 totals 16 residues. V trimming: 4 bases; J trimming: 8 bases; junction bases outside the gene matches: 12. Germline V gene sequence: CDR1 SGHNT, CDR2 YENEEA. In DNA form, the CDR3 reads TGTGCCAGCAGCTCTTCCACAGGGGGCGATCGTGATGAGCAGTTCTTC. It specifies CASSSSTGGDRDEQFF.

The rearrangement joins TRBV5-1 to TRBJ2-5; no definite D call. Per germline, CDR1 SGHRS and CDR2 YFSETQ. Trimming removed 4 bases at V and 5 bases at J, with 12 bases between. The CDR3 loop spans 13 amino acids. Written as DNA, the CDR3 is TGCGCCAGCAGCCCCTCCGGTGAGGAGACCCAGTACTTC. This translates into CASSPSGEETQYF.

The rearrangement joins TRBV19 to TRBJ1-2, with D possibly matching TRBD1 (5 bases). From germline, CDR1 is LNHDA and CDR2 SQIVND (reference sequence). CDR3 length: 14 amino acids. With 4 bases removed from V and 0 bases from J, the gap between germline ends came to 9 bases. The CDR3: CASSKRGTNYGYTF. The CDR3 bases are TGTGCCAGTAGTAAAAGGGGCACTAACTATGGCTACACCTTC. Variable domain in full (rest from reference TRBV19 and TRBJ1-2): DGGITQSPKYLFRKEGQNVTLSCEQNLNHDAMYWYRQDPGQGLRLIYYSQIVNDFQKGDIAEGYSVSREKKESFPLTVTSAQKNPTAFYLCASSKRGTNYGYTFGSGTRLTVV.

This sequence joins TRBV2 and TRBJ2-2; TRBD1 matches 7 bases. This CDR3 is built from 16 residues. In germline, CDR1 is SNHLY, CDR2 FYNNEI. V lost 2 bases, J lost 4 bases, and 7 bases stayed unmatched. CDR3 in DNA: TGTGCCAGCAGTGAACGCAGGGGGTTTGGCACCGGGGAGCTGTTTTTT. This codes for CASSERRGFGTGELFF.

The chain's CDR3 is CASGTRDRNEKLFF. The CDR3 nucleotides are TGTGCCAGCGGTACCCGGGACAGGAATGAAAAACTGTTTTTT. The genes are TRBV27 and TRBJ1-4; 8 nucleotides line up with TRBD1. The germline CDR1 and CDR2 sequences are MNHEY and SMNVEV (reference sequence). V lost 8 bases to trimming and J lost 5 bases; unmatched junction nucleotides: 7. The length of the CDR3 is 14 residues. Full variable domain (outside the CDR3, taken from reference TRBV27 and TRBJ1-4): EAQVTQNPRYLITVTGKKLTVTCSQNMNHEYMSWYRQDPGLGLRQIYYSMNVEVTDKGDVPEGYKVSRKEKRNFPLILESPSPNQTSLYFCASGTRDRNEKLFFGSGTQLSVL.

The chain uses TRBV25-1 and TRBJ1-5; D may be TRBD1 (6 bases). The CDR3 spans 14 residues. V dropped 6 bases and J dropped 2 bases, with 11 bases sitting between them. Looked up from germline, CDR1 is MGHDK and CDR2 is SYGVNS. This CDR3 is CASSVQGRNQPQHF. The CDR3 DNA sequence: TGTGCCAGCAGCGTCCAGGGGCGCAATCAGCCCCAGCATTTT.

The chain combines TRBV9 with TRBJ2-2; TRBD1 agrees at 7 bases. The CDR3 sequence is 19 residues long. Trimming removed 0 bases from V and 6 bases from J; junction bases left unmatched: 17. Germline V CDR1 and CDR2: SGDLS, YYNGEE. The CDR3 loop is CASSVDPPRTGNSAGELFF. DNA for the CDR3: TGTGCCAGCAGCGTAGACCCCCCCCGGACAGGAAATTCCGCCGGGGAGCTGTTTTTT.

This chain links TRBV25-1 with TRBJ1-1, with TRBD1 identical over 10 bases. The length of the CDR3 is 16 residues. Germline-derived CDR1 and CDR2 are MGHDK and SYGVNS. The junction had 10 bases not matched to a gene; V was cut back by 1 base and J by 8 bases. The chain's CDR3 is CASSELGTGVIGEAFF. The CDR3 DNA is TGTGCCAGCAGTGAATTAGGGACAGGGGTCATCGGCGAAGCTTTCTTT.

The chain employs TRBV28 and TRBJ1-5, with 9 bases lining up with TRBD1. The V gene's germline CDR1 is MDHEN and CDR2 SYDVKM. CDR3 length equals 15 residues. With V trimmed by 2 bases and J by 2 bases, 1 base remained unmatched. The CDR3 DNA follows: TGTGCCAGCAGTTTACGGACAGGGGGCAATCAGCCCCAGCATTTT. It translates to CASSLRTGGNQPQHF.

V usage is TRBV20-1 and J usage is TRBJ2-1, with a weak D call TRBD2 (5 bases). The CDR3 has 11 residues. Germline lookup yields CDR1 DFQATT and CDR2 SNEGSKA (reference sequence). V lost 6 bases and J 4 bases, leaving 7 bases between the germline ends. For the CDR3, the DNA is TGCAGTGCAGGGAGATACAATGAGCAGTTCTTC. Translation gives CSAGRYNEQFF.